Listed below are T cell receptor beta chains from one sample, sequenced in a study of blood T cell repertoires in COVID-19. TCRdb keeps only in-frame clones here, not all; method: immunoSEQ multiplex PCR. The sample holds about 68,000 clones, more than 80% seen once. Specimen: peripheral blood. The receptors were gathered from a human donor in a cohort sampled during active COVID-19. CDR3s include the opening cysteine and the closing phenylalanine or tryptophan. The D gene is left open where the match is weak. Clone sizes are given selectively: once, few, many, or a class where the clone is expanded.

V	D	J	size	DNA	CDR3
TRBV19	TRBD1	TRBJ1-4	-	TGTGCCAGTACCAAGAAAGGGGGCAGGGATTCTAATGAAAAACTGTTTTTT	CASTKKGGRDSNEKLFF
TRBV12-3/TRBV12-4	-	TRBJ1-6	-	TGTGCCAGCAGTGGGCTAAATTCACCCCTCCACTTT	CASSGLNSPLHF
TRBV11-1	TRBD1	TRBJ1-2	-	TGTGCCAGCAGCCGGACAGGGGGCAACTATGGCTACACCTTC	CASSRTGGNYGYTF
TRBV6-5	TRBD1	TRBJ2-7	-	TGTGCCAGCGGGACAGGGAAAGAGCAGTACTTC	CASGTGKEQYF
TRBV6-1	-	TRBJ2-2	few	TGTGCCAGCAGTGAAAAAGGGGCGCGGACCGGGGAGCTGTTTTTT	CASSEKGARTGELFF
TRBV6-1	TRBD1	TRBJ2-4	-	TGTGCCAGCAGTGAAGTTATCGGGACAGCAGTTTCTTCTCTAGCCAAAAACATTCAGTACTTC	CASSEVIGTAVSSLAKNIQYF
TRBV28	-	TRBJ1-5	-	TGTGCCAGCAGTTTATACGCGGGGGCTTGGAGGAGGGGCAATCAGCCCCAGCATTTT	CASSLYAGAWRRGNQPQHF
TRBV15	-	TRBJ1-1	-	TGTGCCACCAGCAGAGGCGACACCCCGAACACTGAAGCTTTCTTT	CATSRGDTPNTEAFF
TRBV12-3/TRBV12-4	TRBD1	TRBJ1-1	-	TGTGCCAGCAGTCCGGGACAGGTGAGTCCAGCTTTCTTT	CASSPGQVSPAFF
TRBV19	TRBD1	TRBJ2-4	-	TGTGCCAGTAGTATAGTAGGGGACAGGGATCAGTACTTC	CASSIVGDRDQYF
TRBV9	TRBD2	TRBJ2-5	-	TGTGCCAGCAGCGTAGGACTAGCTGCGGAGACCCAGTACTTC	CASSVGLAAETQYF
TRBV12-3/TRBV12-4	-	TRBJ2-3	few	TGTGCCAGCAGTTTCTCCACAGCAGATACGCAGTATTTT	CASSFSTADTQYF
TRBV18	TRBD1	TRBJ2-3	-	TGTGCCAGCTCACGGGGACAGGGCCCAGATACGCAGTATTTT	CASSRGQGPDTQYF
TRBV6-5	-	TRBJ1-3	-	TGTGCCAGCACTCGGGGGAACACCATATATTTT	CASTRGNTIYF
TRBV4-2	-	TRBJ2-3	-	TGTGCCAGCAGCCAATCTGGGAGAGATACGCAGTATTTT	CASSQSGRDTQYF
TRBV6-2/TRBV6-3	TRBD2	TRBJ2-3	-	TGTGCCAGCAGTGGACGACTAGCGGGGGGGCCTAGGGATACGCAGTATTTT	CASSGRLAGGPRDTQYF
TRBV4-3	TRBD2	TRBJ2-5	-	TGCGCCAGCAGCCAGGGACTAGCCCAAGAGACCCAGTACTTC	CASSQGLAQETQYF
TRBV9	TRBD1	TRBJ2-7	-	TGTGCCAGCAGCGTGGGACAGGGGGCCTCCTACGAGCAGTACTTC	CASSVGQGASYEQYF
TRBV19	-	TRBJ2-2	once	TGTGCCAGTAGTTCTAGCAACACCGGGGAGCTGTTTTTT	CASSSSNTGELFF
TRBV10-1	-	TRBJ1-4	-	TGCGCCAGCAGTGAGGATAGACCGGGAGAAAAACTGTTTTTT	CASSEDRPGEKLFF
TRBV6-5	TRBD1	TRBJ1-2	-	TGTGCCAGCAGTTACGGACAGGGGATCTATGGCTACACCTTC	CASSYGQGIYGYTF
TRBV6-5	-	TRBJ1-1	-	TGTGCCAGCAGGCCTACAGGGAACACTGAAGCTTTCTTT	CASRPTGNTEAFF
TRBV19	TRBD1	TRBJ1-2	-	TGTGCCAGTAGTATAGAACAGGGGGCGCTTGGCTACACCTTC	CASSIEQGALGYTF
TRBV3-1/TRBV3-2	-	TRBJ2-5	few	TGTGCCAGCAGCCAAAATCGGCGCCTCAGGGGATACTTC	CASSQNRRLRGYF
TRBV9	-	TRBJ2-3	-	TGTGCCAGCAGCGTAGCAGTGGGGGGGGCCCTCGATACGCAGTATTTT	CASSVAVGGALDTQYF
TRBV27	-	TRBJ1-2	-	TGTGCCAGCAGTTACAACAGGGCTGGGGAGAACTATGGCTACACCTTC	CASSYNRAGENYGYTF
TRBV5-4	-	TRBJ1-2	-	TGTGCCAGCAGCTTGGACCCCCCGGGGGGGCGGGATGGCTACACCTTC	CASSLDPPGGRDGYTF
TRBV10-1	TRBD1	TRBJ1-5	-	TGCGCCAGCAGTACAGGGGCGGGTCAGCCCCAGCATTTT	CASSTGAGQPQHF
TRBV5-6	-	TRBJ2-3	-	TGTGCCAGCAGCTTGGGGAGGGGAGGAGATACGCAGTATTTT	CASSLGRGGDTQYF
TRBV25-1	-	TRBJ2-5	once	TGTGCCAGCAGTGGGGGACTGCAAGAGACCCAGTACTTC	CASSGGLQETQYF
TRBV5-4	-	TRBJ1-1	-	TGTGCCAGCAAGGGGGGGGAGAACACTGAAGCTTTCTTT	CASKGGENTEAFF
TRBV30	-	TRBJ1-3	few	TGTGCCTGGAGTATCGGGACTGTCGGGTCTGGAAACACCATATATTTT	CAWSIGTVGSGNTIYF
TRBV11-2	-	TRBJ2-5	-	TGTGCCAGCAGCTTAGCCCCGGGACGGGGAGGCACCCAGTACTTC	CASSLAPGRGGTQYF
TRBV7-6	-	TRBJ2-7	-	TGTGCCAGCAGCTTAACCACGGGGGAGCAGTACTTC	CASSLTTGEQYF
TRBV21-1	-	TRBJ1-1	-	TGTGCCAGCATCCTCTGGGACAGGGGGCGAGAGCACACTGAAGCTTTCTTT	CASILWDRGREHTEAFF
TRBV20-1	-	TRBJ1-5	-	TGCAGTGCTAGAGATGTACCCCAGCATTTT	CSARDVPQHF
TRBV7-2	TRBD2	TRBJ2-7	few	TGTGCCAGCAGCTTTTCGAGCGGGGGGGAGCAGTACTTC	CASSFSSGGEQYF
TRBV27	TRBD2	TRBJ2-1	-	TGTGCCAGCAGTTTATATCTAGCGGGGGACTCCTACAATGAGCAGTTCTTC	CASSLYLAGDSYNEQFF
TRBV6-4	-	TRBJ2-3	-	TGTGCCAGCAGCATAGGAGGGCTCGCAGATACGCAGTATTTT	CASSIGGLADTQYF
TRBV7-6	TRBD1	TRBJ1-2	-	TGTGCCAGCAGCTCGGGACAGGGAGGGCTCGGCTATGGCTACACCTTC	CASSSGQGGLGYGYTF
TRBV5-1	TRBD1	TRBJ2-7	-	TGCGCCAGCAGCCCCTTTCGGGGACAGGACTCGTGGGAGCAGTACTTC	CASSPFRGQDSWEQYF
TRBV2	-	TRBJ1-2	-	TGTGCCAGCAGTGATGGTGTACCGGATGGCTACACCTTC	CASSDGVPDGYTF
TRBV7-2	TRBD1	TRBJ2-3	-	TGTGCCAGCAGCTTGGACAGGGGGATACTCACAGATACGCAGTATTTT	CASSLDRGILTDTQYF
TRBV10-3	-	TRBJ1-2	-	TGTGCCACCCAGAAGGCCGGGAACTATGGCTACACCTTC	CATQKAGNYGYTF
TRBV7-2	-	TRBJ1-3	-	TGTGCCAGCAGCTTAGCCCCGGGAAACACCATATATTTT	CASSLAPGNTIYF
TRBV28	-	TRBJ2-7	-	TGTGCCAGCACTATCCAGGGGATTTACGAGCAGTACTTC	CASTIQGIYEQYF
TRBV3-1/TRBV3-2	TRBD2	TRBJ2-5	-	TGTGCCAGCAGCGCCCGCGGGGGGGCCTTTGAGACCCAGTACTTC	CASSARGGAFETQYF
TRBV5-8	TRBD1	TRBJ2-7	-	TGTGCCAGCAGCTTGGGACAGGGCCCTTCCTACGAGCAGTACTTC	CASSLGQGPSYEQYF
TRBV5-1	-	TRBJ2-2	-	TGCGCCAGCAGCGATGGCCTAATCCCGGGACAGAACACCGGGGAGCTGTTTTTT	CASSDGLIPGQNTGELFF
TRBV7-9	-	TRBJ2-3	-	TGTGCCAGCAGCTTAATGGAGAGGTACATCACAGATACGCAGTATTTT	CASSLMERYITDTQYF
TRBV6-5	TRBD1	TRBJ2-7	-	TGTGCCAGCGGGACAGGGGGAGGTCACGAGCAGTACTTC	CASGTGGGHEQYF
TRBV18	TRBD1	TRBJ1-1	few	TGTGCCAGCTCACCAACAGGGGATGTTGAAGCTTTCTTT	CASSPTGDVEAFF
TRBV28	TRBD1	TRBJ1-6	-	TGTGCCAGCAGTTCCCCATCGACAGGGCCCAATAATTCACCCCTCCACTTT	CASSSPSTGPNNSPLHF
TRBV7-8	TRBD1	TRBJ1-2	-	TGTGCCAGCAGCTTAGTGGCGGGACAGTATGGCTACACCTTC	CASSLVAGQYGYTF